These T cell receptor beta chains were read from a single sample in a study of radiation and T cells in renal cell carcinoma. TCRdb keeps only in-frame clones here, not all; method: immunoSEQ multiplex PCR. The table includes about 120,000 clones, roughly four fifths detected once. The sample in question was blood, obtained from a patient whose treatment included radiotherapy and nephrectomy. These receptors were taken from a man in his forties or fifties with renal cell carcinoma. Both conserved end residues are part of each CDR3. Each record gives: clone size, D gene, J gene, V gene, CDR3 protein, CDR3 DNA. A D gene is named only where the DNA matches it firmly. Size values are once, few and many counts, or a class for expanded clones, and some rows have none.

clone_size: -
d_call: -
j_call: TRBJ2-7
v_call: TRBV7-2
cdr3_aa: CASSPWQGRVNEQYF
cdr3_nt: TGTGCCAGCAGCCCCTGGCAGGGGCGCGTTAACGAGCAGTACTTC

clone_size: -
d_call: -
j_call: TRBJ2-3
v_call: TRBV11-1
cdr3_aa: CASSLGAISTDTQYF
cdr3_nt: TGTGCCAGCAGCTTAGGCGCAATTAGCACAGATACGCAGTATTTT

clone_size: -
d_call: -
j_call: TRBJ1-4
v_call: TRBV5-1
cdr3_aa: CASRAATNEKLFF
cdr3_nt: TGCGCCAGCAGGGCAGCAACTAATGAAAAACTGTTTTTT

clone_size: few
d_call: -
j_call: TRBJ2-3
v_call: TRBV6-6
cdr3_aa: CASAYLGGVSTDTQYF
cdr3_nt: TGTGCCAGCGCTTACCTTGGCGGGGTAAGCACAGATACGCAGTATTTT

clone_size: few
d_call: -
j_call: TRBJ2-1
v_call: TRBV11-2
cdr3_aa: CASSLGGVEQFF
cdr3_nt: TGTGCCAGCAGCTTAGGGGGCGTCGAGCAGTTCTTC

clone_size: -
d_call: -
j_call: TRBJ2-1
v_call: TRBV7-2
cdr3_aa: CASSPGTGVNEQFF
cdr3_nt: TGTGCCAGCAGCCCGGGAACTGGGGTTAATGAGCAGTTCTTC

clone_size: few
d_call: -
j_call: TRBJ1-1
v_call: TRBV28
cdr3_aa: CASSRRDLVSTEAFF
cdr3_nt: TGTGCCAGCAGCCGCCGGGATCTAGTATCCACTGAAGCTTTCTTT

clone_size: -
d_call: -
j_call: TRBJ1-2
v_call: TRBV29-1
cdr3_aa: CSVVRPGEGYGYTF
cdr3_nt: TGCAGCGTTGTCCGGCCAGGGGAAGGGTATGGCTACACCTTC

clone_size: -
d_call: -
j_call: TRBJ1-6
v_call: TRBV6-1
cdr3_aa: CASKPGESSPLHF
cdr3_nt: TGTGCCAGCAAACCGGGAGAAAGTTCACCCCTCCACTTT

clone_size: -
d_call: -
j_call: TRBJ2-5
v_call: TRBV29-1
cdr3_aa: CSVDIQETQYF
cdr3_nt: TGCAGCGTTGACATCCAAGAGACCCAGTACTTC